The 22 T cell receptor beta chains given below trace back to one sample, sequenced in a study of cytomegalovirus exposure and HLA in healthy donors. The PCR had 60 Vbeta and 13 Jbeta primers. Generated by immunoSEQ multiplex PCR, the TCRdb table keeps only in-frame clones and is missing some. The sample holds roughly 190,000 clones; about 12% are singletons and the top ten take under 10%. The source material was PBMCs. Receptors originate from a man aged 50-60 years in good health and CMV-seropositive.

This clone has more than one count but fewer than ten. The chain links TRBV7-9 to TRBJ1-6; D call uncertain. This CDR3 spans 16 amino acids. The V and J ends lost 1 base and 5 bases respectively, with 12 bases between them. Germline CDR1 and CDR2: SEHNR and FQNEAQ (reference sequence). This CDR3 reads CASSLVAGKDNSPLHF. Here the CDR3 DNA reads TGTGCCAGCAGCTTAGTTGCCGGGAAAGATAATTCACCCCTCCACTTT. Drawing the rest from reference TRBV7-9 and TRBJ1-6, the complete variable domain is DTGVSQNPRHKITKRGQNVTFRCDPISEHNRLYWYRQTLGQGPEFLTYFQNEAQLEKSRLLSDRFSAERPKGSFSTLEIQRTEQGDSAMYLCASSLVAGKDNSPLHFGNGTRLTVT.

The V and J genes are TRBV9 and TRBJ1-4; 8 bases fit TRBD1. The length of the CDR3 is 14 residues. Per germline, CDR1 SGDLS and CDR2 YYNGEE. Losses at the gene ends were 4 bases for V and 8 bases for J; bases not matched to a gene: 7. CDR3 protein: CASSPGQGREKLFF. In DNA, the CDR3 is TGTGCCAGCAGCCCCGGACAGGGACGGGAAAAACTGTTTTTT.

This clone appeared a single time. The CDR3 nucleotides read TGTGCCAGCAGTTTCCGACAGGGGGCGCGGGATACGCAGTATTTT. Its protein is CASSFRQGARDTQYF. The chain has TRBV6-6 and TRBJ2-3, with 10 bases lining up with TRBD1. The CDR3 contains 15 residues. Germline V lookup: CDR1 MNHNY, CDR2 SVGAGI (reference sequence). V lost 4 bases and J lost 6; bases outside the gene matches: 7.

The rearrangement links TRBV30 to TRBJ1-4; D not certain. V shed 3 bases and J shed 0 bases, with 8 bases lying between them. Germline CDR1 is GTSNPN and CDR2 is SVGIG (reference sequence). The CDR3 extends over 14 amino acids. The CDR3 sequence is CAWRNRATNEKLFF. The CDR3 DNA reads as TGTGCCTGGAGGAACAGAGCAACTAATGAAAAACTGTTTTTT.

DNA of the CDR3: TGCAGTGCTAGGAGCGGACCGGGCTACACCTTC. Residues: CSARSGPGYTF. The chain is built from TRBV20-1 and TRBJ1-2; D not resolved. V lost 3 bases and J 8 bases, leaving 10 bases between the germline ends. The CDR3 runs to 11 residues. The germline CDR1 and CDR2 sequences are DFQATT and SNEGSKA (reference sequence).

In the case of this clone: The same CDR3 is also encoded by other DNA sequences in this sample. The V call is TRBV29-1, the J call TRBJ2-1, with 13 bases fitting TRBD2. The CDR3 totals 14 residues. V shed 6 bases and J 4 bases; nucleotides not matched to a gene: 3. The germline V gene has CDR1 SQVTM and CDR2 ANQGSEA. The CDR3: CSVGLAGVYNEQFF. As DNA, the CDR3 is TGCAGCGTAGGACTAGCGGGGGTATACAATGAGCAGTTCTTC.

The rearrangement links TRBV6-1 to TRBJ2-1, with a weak D call TRBD2 (5 bases). The CDR3 has 16 residues. V was clipped by 0 bases and J by 7 bases, with 16 bases between them. Germline assignment: CDR1 MNHNS and CDR2 SASEGT. For the CDR3, the DNA is TGTGCCAGCAGTGAAGCGACTGCCACTAGGATTAATGAGCAGTTCTTC. Its protein is CASSEATATRINEQFF.

This clone turned up a few times. This chain links TRBV7-9 with TRBJ2-3, with a possible D match to TRBD1 (5 bases). Germline V CDR1 and CDR2: SEHNR, FQNEAQ (reference sequence). This CDR3 is 14 amino acids long. Trimming stripped 3 bases from V and 6 bases from J, with 13 bases between. The CDR3 spells CASSFGAGGDTQYF. The CDR3 region has the DNA TGTGCCAGCAGCTTTGGGGCAGGCGGCGATACGCAGTATTTT.

This clone has more than one count but fewer than ten. The chain combines TRBV4-3 with TRBJ2-7; TRBD2 matches at 13 bases. There are 19 residues in the CDR3. The germline V gene has CDR1 LGHNA and CDR2 YSLEER. Trimming removed 0 bases from V and 2 bases from J; junction bases left unmatched: 10. CDR3 bases: TGCGCCAGCAGCCAAGATCGTTACAGGACTAGCGGGGGAACCTACGAGCAGTACTTC. This gives the protein CASSQDRYRTSGGTYEQYF.

The chain is built from TRBV5-1 and TRBJ1-4; D is possibly TRBD1 (5 bases). This CDR3 comprises 16 residues. The germline gives CDR1 SGHRS, CDR2 YFSETQ. Trimming stripped 6 bases from V and 0 bases from J, with 15 bases between. DNA of the CDR3: TGCGCCAGCACCCTGGGGGGGGAAACAACTAATGAAAAACTGTTTTTT. This encodes CASTLGGETTNEKLFF.

The chain links TRBV30 to TRBJ1-5; D gene ambiguous. V was trimmed by 2 bases and J by 2 bases, leaving 10 bases between them. This CDR3 comprises 14 residues. Germline loops: CDR1 GTSNPN, CDR2 SVGIG (reference sequence). DNA of the CDR3: TGTGCCTGGAGTCGAGCATCCGGCAATCAGCCCCAGCATTTT. Protein: CAWSRASGNQPQHF. The full variable domain, with the rest looked up from reference TRBV30 and TRBJ1-5, is SQTIHQWPATLVQPVGSPLSLECTVEGTSNPNLYWYRQAAGRGLQLLFYSVGIGQISSEVPQNLSASRPQDRQFILSSKKLLLSDSGFYLCAWSRASGNQPQHFGDGTRLSIL.

The chain is built from TRBV5-1 and TRBJ2-1; a possible D gene is TRBD1 (6 bases). V was cut by 4 bases and J by 4 bases, with 9 bases left in between. This CDR3 region has 13 residues. CDR1 and CDR2 (germline): SGHRS, YFSETQ. CDR3 DNA sequence: TGCGCCAGCAGCGTCGGACAGTACAATGAGCAGTTCTTC. As protein: CASSVGQYNEQFF.

This clone has a handful of counts. The junction differs from germline at one of its ends, possibly a read error. CDR3 nucleotide sequence: TGTGCCAGCAGGGGACAGGGGAACAATCAGCCCCAGAATTTT. Encoded protein: CASRGQGNNQPQNF. The chain has TRBV6-5 and TRBJ1-5; 10 positions agree with TRBD1. The CDR3 has 14 residues. CDR1 and CDR2 (germline): MNHEY, SVGAGI.

In this sample, this clone turned up a few times. V and J are TRBV7-8 and TRBJ1-1; 7 bases fit TRBD1. Germline V gene data show CDR1 as SGHVS and CDR2 as FQNEAQ. The junction had 7 bases not matched to a gene; V was cut back by 4 bases and J by 5 bases. The CDR3 totals 14 residues. CDR3 amino acids: CASSSTGAGTEAFF. DNA of the CDR3: TGTGCCAGCAGCTCTACAGGGGCGGGGACTGAAGCTTTCTTT.

This clone was recorded a few times. The gene calls are TRBV5-1 and TRBJ1-2; TRBD1 matches at 10 bases. From germline, CDR1 is SGHRS and CDR2 YFSETQ. Trimming removed 4 bases from V and 8 bases from J; junction bases left unmatched: 8. CDR3 length equals 14 residues. Written as DNA, the CDR3 is TGCGCCAGCAGCCAGCTGACAGGGGGCGGCGGCTACACCTTC. Encoded protein: CASSQLTGGGGYTF.

The rearrangement links TRBV6-1 to TRBJ1-1; TRBD1 might be the D (5 bases). The CDR3 runs to 15 residues. The germline V gene encodes CDR1 MNHNS and CDR2 SASEGT. Trimming removed 1 base from V and 1 base from J, with 10 bases in between. The CDR3 is CASSEGGLRNTEAFF. Here the CDR3 DNA reads TGTGCCAGCAGTGAAGGGGGACTTAGGAACACTGAAGCTTTCTTT.

In this sample, this clone turned up a few times. The chain combines TRBV11-2 with TRBJ2-7, with 7 bases matching TRBD1. The CDR3 loop spans 15 amino acids. J lost 2 bases, V lost 5 bases, and 9 bases had no gene match. From germline, CDR1 is SGHAT and CDR2 FQNNGV. This chain's CDR3 is CASSLDTGQPYEQYV. CDR3 DNA: TGTGCCAGCAGCCTCGACACGGGACAGCCCTACGAGCAGTACGTC.

This clone was recorded a few times. The chain links TRBV19 to TRBJ2-2, with D maybe TRBD1 (6 bases). CDR1 LNHDA and CDR2 SQIVND come from the germline V gene (reference sequence). This CDR3 is 15 amino acids long. The V gene lost 7 bases and the J gene lost 7 bases, with 19 bases spanning the gap. CDR3 sequence: CASTQSTGFIGELFF. DNA for the CDR3: TGTGCCAGTACCCAATCGACAGGATTTATCGGGGAGCTGTTTTTT.

In its sample, this clone was seen a few times. This chain links TRBV30 with TRBJ2-5; D possibly corresponds to TRBD2 (6 bases). V was cut by 7 bases and J by 5 bases, with 14 bases left in between. The CDR3 sequence is 12 residues long. CDR1 and CDR2 (germline): GTSNPN, SVGIG (reference sequence). The CDR3 DNA sequence: TGTGCCTCTCGACTAGATAGGGAGACCCAGTACTTC. This gives the protein CASRLDRETQYF.

This clone turned up a few times. The rearrangement joins TRBV7-9 to TRBJ1-1; D gene unclear. The CDR3 has 10 residues. V was pared by 6 bases and J by 7 bases, with 6 bases between. The V gene's germline CDR1 is SEHNR and CDR2 FQNEAQ (reference sequence). CDR3 amino acids: CASRSIEAFF. The CDR3 region has the DNA TGTGCCAGCAGGTCAATTGAAGCTTTCTTT.

Worth noting for this clone: Other nucleotide sequences in the sample specify the same CDR3. The chain's CDR3 is CASSQDLTGELFF. The CDR3 DNA is TGCGCCAGCAGCCAAGACCTCACCGGGGAGCTGTTTTTT. The V and J genes are TRBV4-3 and TRBJ2-2; D is undetermined. This CDR3 has 13 amino acids. From germline, CDR1 is LGHNA and CDR2 YSLEER. V was cut by 0 bases and J by 4 bases, with 3 bases left in between.

This clone has a handful of counts. This rearrangement joins TRBV20-1 to TRBJ2-7; 7 nucleotides align to TRBD2. Trimming at V came to 5 bases and at J to 8 bases, leaving 6 bases not matched to a gene. The CDR3 consists of 11 residues. CDR1 is DFQATT and CDR2 is SNEGSKA in the germline V gene (reference sequence). The CDR3 here is CSASRGVKQYF. The CDR3 coding sequence is TGCAGTGCTTCCCGGGGGGTTAAGCAGTACTTC.